This TCR beta chain was captured by sequencing in a study of T cells after posttransplantation cyclophosphamide. The CDR3 consists of 21 residues. V was clipped by 0 bases and J by 0 bases; unmatched bases: 13. The germline V gene encodes CDR1 SGHVS and CDR2 FNYEAQ. The table came from immunoSEQ multiplex PCR; TCRdb's copy has only in-frame clones and leaves some out. The repertoire holds about 8,500 clones, with approximately 87% as singletons. A marrow graft followed busulfan-fludarabine conditioning, with cyclophosphamide on days +3 and +4. Study-level results: Donor CD8+ memory clones often dominated recipient blood repertoires at later times. Tissue-infiltrating T cells from skin or gut overlapped little with blood T cells.

On this clone itself: What it binds is unknown.

This receptor was obtained from a female patient in her thirties or forties who received an allogeneic stem cell transplant from an unrelated donor, was CMV-positive, and had no GVHD. The T cells may come from the graft donor. The sequences come from PBMCs, collected after allogeneic stem cell transplant with posttransplant cyclophosphamide. The chain employs TRBV7-6 and TRBJ2-7; TRBD2 aligns across 14 bases. The CDR3 region is CASSLAHKWTSGGLTSYEQYF. The CDR3 bases are TGTGCCAGCAGCTTAGCCCATAAATGGACTAGCGGGGGGCTAACCTCCTACGAGCAGTACTTC.